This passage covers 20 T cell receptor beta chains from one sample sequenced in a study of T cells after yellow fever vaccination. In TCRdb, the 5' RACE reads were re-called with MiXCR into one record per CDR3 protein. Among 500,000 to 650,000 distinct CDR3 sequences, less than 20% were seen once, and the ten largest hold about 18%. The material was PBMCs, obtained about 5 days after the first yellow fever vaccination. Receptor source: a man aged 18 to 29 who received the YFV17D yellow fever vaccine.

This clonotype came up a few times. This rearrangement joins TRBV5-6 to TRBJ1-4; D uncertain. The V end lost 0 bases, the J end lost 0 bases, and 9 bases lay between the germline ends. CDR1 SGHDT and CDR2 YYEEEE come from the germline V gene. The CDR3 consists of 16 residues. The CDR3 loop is CASSLAPSATNEKLFF. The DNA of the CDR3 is TGTGCCAGCAGCTTGGCCCCAAGTGCAACTAATGAAAAACTGTTTTTT.

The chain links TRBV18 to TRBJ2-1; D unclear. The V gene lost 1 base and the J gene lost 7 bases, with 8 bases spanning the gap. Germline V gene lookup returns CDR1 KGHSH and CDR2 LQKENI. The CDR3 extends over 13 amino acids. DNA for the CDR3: TGTGCCAGCTCACCACAGGTGGCGAATGAGCAGTTCTTC. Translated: CASSPQVANEQFF. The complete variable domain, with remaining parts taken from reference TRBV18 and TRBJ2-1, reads NAGVMQNPRHLVRRRGQEARLRCSPMKGHSHVYWYRQLPEEGLKFMVYLQKENIIDESGMPKERFSAEFPKEGPSILRIQQVVRGDSAAYFCASSPQVANEQFFGPGTRLTVL.

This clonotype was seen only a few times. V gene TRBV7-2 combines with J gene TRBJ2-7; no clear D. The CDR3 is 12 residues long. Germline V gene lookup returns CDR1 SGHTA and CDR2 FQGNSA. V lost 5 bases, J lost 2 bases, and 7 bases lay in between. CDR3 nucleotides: TGTGCCAGCAGCACAAATACCTACGAGCAGTACTTC. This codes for CASSTNTYEQYF. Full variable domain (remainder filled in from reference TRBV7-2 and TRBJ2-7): GAGVSQSPSNKVTEKGKDVELRCDPISGHTALYWYRQSLGQGLEFLIYFQGNSAPDKSGLPSDRFSAERTGGSVSTLTIQRTQQEDSAVYLCASSTNTYEQYFGPGTRLTVT.

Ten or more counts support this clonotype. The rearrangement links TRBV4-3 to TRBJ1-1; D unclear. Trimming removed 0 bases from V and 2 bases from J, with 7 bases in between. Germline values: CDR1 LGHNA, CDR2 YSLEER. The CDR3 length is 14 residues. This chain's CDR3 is CASSQEHLNTEAFF. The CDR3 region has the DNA TGCGCCAGCAGCCAAGAGCACTTAAACACTGAAGCTTTCTTT.

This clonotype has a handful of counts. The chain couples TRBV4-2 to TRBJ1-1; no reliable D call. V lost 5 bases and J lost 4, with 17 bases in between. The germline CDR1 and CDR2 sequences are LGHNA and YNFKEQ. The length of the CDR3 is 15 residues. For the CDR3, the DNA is TGTGCCAGCAGCGTTGAAAGCCCTTCCGGCACTGAAGCTTTCTTT. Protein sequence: CASSVESPSGTEAFF.

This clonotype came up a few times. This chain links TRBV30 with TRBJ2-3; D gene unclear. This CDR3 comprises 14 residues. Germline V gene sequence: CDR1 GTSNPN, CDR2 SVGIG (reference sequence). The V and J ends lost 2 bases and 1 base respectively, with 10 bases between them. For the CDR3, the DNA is TGTGCCTGGAGTTTGACAACAGGCACAGATACGCAGTATTTT. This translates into CAWSLTTGTDTQYF.

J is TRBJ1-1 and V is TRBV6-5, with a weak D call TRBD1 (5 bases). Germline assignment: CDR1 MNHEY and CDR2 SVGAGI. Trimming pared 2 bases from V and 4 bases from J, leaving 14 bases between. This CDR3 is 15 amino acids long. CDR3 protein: CASSYNFGGGTEAFF. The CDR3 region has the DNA TGTGCCAGCAGTTACAATTTTGGGGGTGGCACTGAAGCTTTCTTT.

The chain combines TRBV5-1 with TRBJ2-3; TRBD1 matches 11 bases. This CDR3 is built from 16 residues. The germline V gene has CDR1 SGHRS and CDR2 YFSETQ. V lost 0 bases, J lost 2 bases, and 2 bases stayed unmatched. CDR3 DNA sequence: TGCGCCAGCAGCTTGGAGGACAGGGGGCTCACAGATACGCAGTATTTT. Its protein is CASSLEDRGLTDTQYF. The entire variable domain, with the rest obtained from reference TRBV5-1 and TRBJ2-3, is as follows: KAGVTQTPRYLIKTRGQQVTLSCSPISGHRSVSWYQQTPGQGLQFLFEYFSETQRNKGNFPGRFSGRQFSNSRSEMNVSTLELGDSALYLCASSLEDRGLTDTQYFGPGTRLTVL.

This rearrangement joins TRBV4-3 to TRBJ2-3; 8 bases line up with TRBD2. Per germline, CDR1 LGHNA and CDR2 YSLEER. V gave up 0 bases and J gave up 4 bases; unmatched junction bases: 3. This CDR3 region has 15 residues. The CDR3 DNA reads TGCGCCAGCAGCCAAGACGGGAGGGAGGCAGATACGCAGTATTTT. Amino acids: CASSQDGREADTQYF.

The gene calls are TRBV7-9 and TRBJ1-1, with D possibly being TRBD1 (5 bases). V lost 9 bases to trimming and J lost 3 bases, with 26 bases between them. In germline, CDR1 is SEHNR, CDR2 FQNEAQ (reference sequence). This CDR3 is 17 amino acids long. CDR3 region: CARSRTWGGRKDTEAFF. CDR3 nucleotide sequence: TGTGCCAGGAGTCGTACATGGGGGGGAAGGAAGGACACTGAAGCTTTCTTT.

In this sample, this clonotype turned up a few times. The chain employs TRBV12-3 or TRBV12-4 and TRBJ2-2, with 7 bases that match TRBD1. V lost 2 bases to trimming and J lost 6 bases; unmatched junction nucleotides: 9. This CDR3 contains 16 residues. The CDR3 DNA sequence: TGTGCCAGCAGTTTAAACGCAGGGGGAGTTGCCGGGGAGCTGTTTTTT. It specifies CASSLNAGGVAGELFF.

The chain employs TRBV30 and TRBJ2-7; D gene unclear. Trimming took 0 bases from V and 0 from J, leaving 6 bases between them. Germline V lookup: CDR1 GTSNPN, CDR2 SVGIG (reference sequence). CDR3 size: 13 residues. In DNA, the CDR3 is TGTGCCTGGAGTGTACTAAACTCCTACGAGCAGTACTTC. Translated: CAWSVLNSYEQYF.

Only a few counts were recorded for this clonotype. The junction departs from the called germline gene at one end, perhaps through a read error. The DNA for the CDR3 is TGTGCCAGCAGTACCGCCGGGACTAGTCTAATCTTC. It encodes CASSTAGTSLIF. The V and J genes are TRBV6-5 and TRBJ2-1; 8 nucleotides match TRBD2. Germline V gene sequence: CDR1 MNHEY, CDR2 SVGAGI. The CDR3 is made up of 12 amino acids.

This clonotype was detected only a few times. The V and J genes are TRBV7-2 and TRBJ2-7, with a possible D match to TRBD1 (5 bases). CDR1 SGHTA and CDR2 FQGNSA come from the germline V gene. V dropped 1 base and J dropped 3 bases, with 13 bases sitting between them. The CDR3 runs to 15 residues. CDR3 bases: TGTGCCAGCAGCTTAGTAGGGGCTAACTACTACGAGCAGTACGTC. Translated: CASSLVGANYYEQYV.

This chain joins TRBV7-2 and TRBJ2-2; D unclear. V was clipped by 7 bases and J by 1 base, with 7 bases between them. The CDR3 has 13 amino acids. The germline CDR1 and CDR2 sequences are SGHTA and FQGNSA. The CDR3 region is CASNSGNTGELFF. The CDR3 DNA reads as TGTGCCAGCAACTCGGGGAACACCGGGGAGCTGTTTTTT.

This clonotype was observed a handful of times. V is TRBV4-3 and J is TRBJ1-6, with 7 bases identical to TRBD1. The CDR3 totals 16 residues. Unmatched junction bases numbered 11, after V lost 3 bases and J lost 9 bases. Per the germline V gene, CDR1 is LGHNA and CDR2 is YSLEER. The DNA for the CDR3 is TGCGCCAGCAGCCACGACAGGGTAGCGATAGGTTCACCCCTCCACTTT. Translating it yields CASSHDRVAIGSPLHF.

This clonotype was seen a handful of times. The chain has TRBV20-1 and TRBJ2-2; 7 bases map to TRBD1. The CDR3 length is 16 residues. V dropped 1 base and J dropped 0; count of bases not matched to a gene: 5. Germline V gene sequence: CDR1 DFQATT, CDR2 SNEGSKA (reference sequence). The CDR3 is CSARGPGTANTGELFF. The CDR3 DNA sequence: TGCAGTGCTAGAGGCCCCGGGACAGCGAACACCGGGGAGCTGTTTTTT.

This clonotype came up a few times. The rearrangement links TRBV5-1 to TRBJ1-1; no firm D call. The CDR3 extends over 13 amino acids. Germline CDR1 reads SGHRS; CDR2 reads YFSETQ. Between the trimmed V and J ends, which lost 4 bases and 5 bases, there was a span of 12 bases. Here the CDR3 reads CASSLVIGTEAFF. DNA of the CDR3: TGCGCCAGCAGCCTGGTGATCGGGACTGAAGCTTTCTTT.

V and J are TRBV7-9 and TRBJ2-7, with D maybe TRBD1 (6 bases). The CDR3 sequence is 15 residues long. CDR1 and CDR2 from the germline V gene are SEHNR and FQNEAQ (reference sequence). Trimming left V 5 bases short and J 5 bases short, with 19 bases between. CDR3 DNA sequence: TGTGCCAGCAGCAACGAAGGGGGTAGGAGAGACGAGCAGTACTTC. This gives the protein CASSNEGGRRDEQYF.

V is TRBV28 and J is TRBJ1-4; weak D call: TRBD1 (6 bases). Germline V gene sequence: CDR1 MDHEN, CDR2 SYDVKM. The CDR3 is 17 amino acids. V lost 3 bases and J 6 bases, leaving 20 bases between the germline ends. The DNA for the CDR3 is TGTGCCAGCAGTTTGGGAAGGTGGGGGGCCGGGGATGAAAAACTGTTTTTT. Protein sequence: CASSLGRWGAGDEKLFF.